Listed here are 28 T cell receptor beta chains from one sample, sequenced in a study of OX40 agonist ivuxolimab in advanced cancers. TCRdb's table, derived via immunoSEQ multiplex PCR, lists solely in-frame clones and lacks some. The sample holds roughly 65,000 clones; approximately 93% are singletons and the top ten take about 0.29%. Sequences were derived from CD4+ or CD8+ T cells sorted from blood, sampled in a trial of the OX40 agonist ivuxolimab. Receptors originate from an adult with an advanced solid tumor such as melanoma, head and neck, liver or kidney cancer.

The chain couples TRBV7-6 to TRBJ2-1; possibly TRBD1 or TRBD2 for D (6 bases each). The CDR3 has 13 amino acids. Trimming left V 5 bases short and J 7 bases short, with 12 bases between. Germline CDR1 reads SGHVS; CDR2 reads FNYEAQ. CDR3 coding DNA: TGTGCCAGCAGCCCAAGGGGGGCGAATGAGCAGTTCTTC. Protein: CASSPRGANEQFF. The full variable domain, with the rest looked up from reference TRBV7-6 and TRBJ2-1, is GAGVSQSPRYKVTKRGQDVALRCDPISGHVSLYWYRQALGQGPEFLTYFNYEAQQDKSGLPNDRFSAERPEGSISTLTIQRTEQRDSAMYRCASSPRGANEQFFGPGTRLTVL.

Concerning this clone itself: The junction does not match germline at one end; this may be a read error. The chain joins TRBV29-1 to TRBJ1-1; D not resolved. CDR1 is SQVTM and CDR2 is ANQGSEA in the germline V gene. This CDR3 is 13 amino acids long. The CDR3, as DNA: TGCAGCGTAGAAGGACGGTTGAACACTGAAGCTTTCTTT. This codes for CSVEGRLNTEAFF. The full variable domain, completed using reference TRBV29-1 and TRBJ1-1, is SAVISQKPSRDICQRGTSLTIQCQVDSQVTMMFWYRQQPGQSLTLIATANQGSEATYESGFVIDKFPISRPNLTFSTLTVSNMSPEDSSIYLCSVEGRLNTEAFFGQGTRLTVV.

This clone was observed a single time. The chain uses TRBV5-8 and TRBJ2-3; weak D call: TRBD2 (6 bases). The germline V and J ends were trimmed by 6 bases and 2 bases, with 19 bases remaining between them. Germline values: CDR1 SGHTS, CDR2 YDEGEE. The CDR3 is 16 residues long. The CDR3 reads CASTPAMEGDTDTQYF. CDR3 coding DNA: TGTGCCAGCACCCCCGCCATGGAGGGCGACACAGATACGCAGTATTTT.

V gene TRBV5-1 combines with J gene TRBJ1-1; TRBD1 is a possible D gene (5 bases). Germline V gives CDR1 SGHRS, CDR2 YFSETQ. The CDR3 sequence is 16 residues long. V was trimmed by 0 bases and J by 1 base, leaving 13 bases between them. This CDR3 is CASSLAPTDRNTEAFF. The CDR3 DNA is TGCGCCAGCAGCTTGGCCCCGACAGATAGGAACACTGAAGCTTTCTTT.

This CDR3 is CASSSPMGGRAGEQFF. CDR3 DNA sequence: TGTGCCAGCAGCTCCCCAATGGGGGGGCGGGCCGGTGAGCAGTTCTTC. The V and J genes are TRBV7-8 and TRBJ2-1, with D possibly being TRBD2 (7 bases). In germline, CDR1 is SGHVS, CDR2 FQNEAQ. The CDR3 is made up of 16 amino acids. The V end lost 4 bases, the J end lost 9 bases, and 22 bases lay between the germline ends.

This clone was detected only once. The chain uses TRBV7-2 and TRBJ2-5, with D hard to call. The V and J ends lost 1 base and 4 bases respectively, with 10 bases between them. The V gene's germline CDR1 is SGHTA and CDR2 FQGNSA. The CDR3 has 14 amino acids. The CDR3 DNA follows: TGTGCCAGCAGCTTAGGGGCGGTCCGAGAGACCCAGTACTTC. Translating gives CASSLGAVRETQYF.

This chain joins TRBV28 and TRBJ1-1, with D hard to call. Germline values: CDR1 MDHEN, CDR2 SYDVKM. The CDR3 has 11 amino acids. Trimming left V 6 bases short and J 0 bases short, with 2 bases between. The CDR3 bases are TGTGCCAGCAGATTGAACACTGAAGCTTTCTTT. Protein product: CASRLNTEAFF.

This chain uses TRBV23-1 with TRBJ2-1; 8 positions agree with TRBD1. TRBV23-1 is an ORF; its function is uncertain. This CDR3 contains 18 residues. J gave up 5 bases and V 8 bases, and 20 bases lay outside the gene matches. CDR3 bases: TGCGCCAGCCGGATCGAGGAGACAGGGGCTTTAGGGGACAATGAGCAGTTCTTC. It codes for CASRIEETGALGDNEQFF.

V gene TRBV7-9 combines with J gene TRBJ1-2, with D perhaps TRBD1 (5 bases). V was trimmed by 1 base and J by 4 bases, leaving 13 bases between them. There are 15 residues in the CDR3. Germline CDR1 and CDR2: SEHNR and FQNEAQ (reference sequence). DNA of the CDR3: TGTGCCAGCAGCTTAGGAGGAGGGGCGGGCTATGGCTACACCTTC. As protein: CASSLGGGAGYGYTF.

The chain employs TRBV11-2 and TRBJ2-5; TRBD1 aligns across 7 bases. Per the germline V gene, CDR1 is SGHAT and CDR2 is FQNNGV. There are 15 residues in the CDR3. V was clipped by 6 bases and J by 1 base; unmatched bases: 8. The CDR3 loop is CASRYLRDSQETQYF. As DNA, the CDR3 is TGTGCCAGCAGGTATCTTCGGGACAGCCAAGAGACCCAGTACTTC.

This chain joins TRBV25-1 and TRBJ1-4; D gene ambiguous. V lost 6 bases to trimming and J lost 14 bases, with 16 bases between them. The CDR3 covers 12 residues. The germline V gene has CDR1 MGHDK and CDR2 SYGVNS. CDR3 bases: TGTGCCAGCAGCCCTCCCTCCGCTGGTCTGTTTTTT. Amino acids: CASSPPSAGLFF.

Concerning this clone itself: The same CDR3 can be traced to other DNA sequences in this sample. V usage is TRBV9 and J usage is TRBJ1-5, with D unclear. Trimming took off 0 bases at V and 0 bases at J, with 7 bases between the two ends. In germline, CDR1 is SGDLS, CDR2 YYNGEE. This CDR3 has 15 residues. This CDR3 is CASSVDAYSNQPQHF. The CDR3 DNA reads TGTGCCAGCAGCGTAGATGCGTATAGCAATCAGCCCCAGCATTTT.

V usage is TRBV29-1 and J usage is TRBJ2-1, with 11 bases that match TRBD2. V trimming: 7 bases; J trimming: 7 bases; junction bases outside the gene matches: 6. The length of the CDR3 is 13 residues. The germline V gene encodes CDR1 SQVTM and CDR2 ANQGSEA. The CDR3 reads CSGTSGRTNEQFF. CDR3 in DNA: TGCAGCGGAACTAGCGGGAGAACGAATGAGCAGTTCTTC.

Comment on this clone: The junction departs from the called germline gene at one end, perhaps through a read error. The chain joins TRBV28 to TRBJ1-2; 8 bases agree with TRBD1. The CDR3 consists of 16 residues. Germline-derived CDR1 and CDR2 are MDHEN and SYDVKM. This CDR3 is CASRSDRGTIGYGYTF. The CDR3 DNA sequence: TGTGCCAGCAGGTCAGACAGGGGTACTATTGGTTATGGATACACCTTC.

Comments on this clone: Other DNA sequences from this sample encode an identical CDR3 as well. The CDR3 spells CASSLAGMNTEAFF. CDR3 in DNA: TGCGCCAGCAGCTTGGCGGGAATGAACACTGAAGCTTTCTTT. The chain employs TRBV5-1 and TRBJ1-1; D is uncertain. The germline CDR1 and CDR2 sequences are SGHRS and YFSETQ. CDR3 length equals 14 residues. V was trimmed by 0 bases and J by 0 bases, leaving 6 bases between them.

The chain carries TRBV5-4 and TRBJ1-2; unclear D gene. Germline loops: CDR1 SGHNT, CDR2 YYREEE (reference sequence). With 0 bases removed from V and 2 bases from J, the gap between germline ends came to 11 bases. The CDR3 runs 15 residues. The CDR3 region is CASSLEGRKNYGYTF. The CDR3 DNA reads as TGTGCCAGCAGCTTGGAAGGCCGAAAGAACTATGGCTACACCTTC.

The rearrangement joins TRBV7-8 to TRBJ1-3; maybe TRBD1 (5 bases). This CDR3 is built from 16 residues. V was clipped by 0 bases and J by 1 base, with 10 bases between them. Germline V gives CDR1 SGHVS, CDR2 FQNEAQ. Written as DNA, the CDR3 is TGTGCCAGCAGCTTAGCCGACAGCCATTCTGGAAACACCATATATTTT. Translation gives CASSLADSHSGNTIYF.

This clone has a handful of counts. CDR3 DNA sequence: TGTGCCAGCAGCTTGGGATGGGGGTATCAGCCCCAGCATTTT. This encodes CASSLGWGYQPQHF. V and J are TRBV5-5 and TRBJ1-5, with a possible D match to TRBD1 (5 bases). This CDR3 region has 14 residues. Germline V gene lookup returns CDR1 SGHKS and CDR2 YYEKEE (reference sequence). The V end lost 0 bases, the J end lost 5 bases, and 9 bases lay between the germline ends.

The chain is built from TRBV5-5 and TRBJ1-2, with 8 bases identical to TRBD1. The CDR3 is 12 residues long. Trimming took 0 bases from V and 13 from J; bases not matched to a gene: 5. Germline V lookup: CDR1 SGHKS, CDR2 YYEKEE (reference sequence). As DNA, the CDR3 is TGTGCCAGCAGCTTGGTGGACCAGGGGGCCACCTTC. Residues: CASSLVDQGATF.

About this clone: The sample has other DNA sequences that encode this CDR3 too. V is TRBV18 and J is TRBJ1-1, with D uncertain. This CDR3 comprises 13 residues. Germline V lookup: CDR1 KGHSH, CDR2 LQKENI. Trimming shortened V by 4 bases and J by 1 base, and 7 bases separated the two germline ends. The CDR3 nucleotides are TGTGCCAGCTCACTTACCTCGAACACTGAAGCTTTCTTT. This encodes CASSLTSNTEAFF.

J is TRBJ2-1 and V is TRBV28; D assignment may be TRBD1 or TRBD2 (5 bases each). Trimming shortened V by 4 bases and J by 0 bases, and 7 bases separated the two germline ends. Germline assignment: CDR1 MDHEN and CDR2 SYDVKM. This CDR3 region has 14 residues. The CDR3 DNA reads as TGTGCCAGCAGTTCGGGGCCCTCCTACAATGAGCAGTTCTTC. Encoded protein: CASSSGPSYNEQFF.

The rearrangement uses TRBV29-1 and TRBJ2-1, with TRBD1 matching 10 bases. Germline V gives CDR1 SQVTM, CDR2 ANQGSEA. V trimming: 6 bases; J trimming: 7 bases; junction bases outside the gene matches: 15. The CDR3 extends over 16 amino acids. The CDR3 DNA reads as TGCAGCGTCGCGTCCCGGGACAGGGGCGGGGGAAATGAGCAGTTCTTC. The encoded protein is CSVASRDRGGGNEQFF.

The chain employs TRBV10-3 and TRBJ1-5; perhaps TRBD1 as D (6 bases). Germline V lookup: CDR1 ENHRY, CDR2 SYGVKD. Trimming left V 2 bases short and J 3 bases short, with 14 bases between. The CDR3 is made up of 16 amino acids. This CDR3 is CAISEGWGQVNQPQHF. In DNA form, the CDR3 reads TGTGCCATCAGTGAGGGGTGGGGGCAGGTCAATCAGCCCCAGCATTTT.

The V call is TRBV19, the J call TRBJ2-1; D may correspond to TRBD1 or TRBD2 (5 bases each). Germline V lookup: CDR1 LNHDA, CDR2 SQIVND (reference sequence). There are 13 residues in the CDR3. The ends were cut back, 3 bases at V and 7 bases at J, with 10 bases in the middle. The chain's CDR3 is CASSMWGKNEQFF. The CDR3 DNA is TGTGCCAGTAGTATGTGGGGGAAAAATGAGCAGTTCTTC.

The V gene is TRBV6-1, the J gene TRBJ1-1; no firm D call. The CDR3 spans 12 residues. Germline V gene data show CDR1 as MNHNS and CDR2 as SASEGT. Trimming shortened V by 1 base and J by 6 bases, and 6 bases separated the two germline ends. CDR3 sequence (DNA): TGTGCCAGCAGTGAAGAAAAGGCTGAAGCTTTCTTT. Encoded protein: CASSEEKAEAFF.

The chain has TRBV9 and TRBJ2-5; D gene unclear. The CDR3 spans 15 residues. Germline-derived CDR1 and CDR2 are SGDLS and YYNGEE. V was clipped by 1 base and J by 3 bases, with 13 bases between them. The CDR3 sequence: CASSVHPLPEETQYF. CDR3 bases: TGTGCCAGCAGCGTACATCCATTACCTGAAGAGACCCAGTACTTC.

The rearrangement joins TRBV5-6 to TRBJ1-2; TRBD1 matches at 8 bases. The CDR3 is made up of 15 amino acids. After removal of 1 base from V and 8 bases from J, the junction contained 10 bases not matched to a gene. From germline, CDR1 is SGHDT and CDR2 YYEEEE. CDR3 in DNA: TGTGCCAGCAGCTTGAAGCGCGGACAGGGTGGAGGCTACACCTTC. Translating gives CASSLKRGQGGGYTF.

This rearrangement joins TRBV9 to TRBJ2-5; maybe TRBD1 (6 bases). Germline CDR1 reads SGDLS; CDR2 reads YYNGEE. The V and J ends lost 4 bases and 5 bases respectively, with 15 bases between them. There are 14 residues in the CDR3. CDR3 nucleotide sequence: TGTGCCAGCAGCCCAGACAGGCCGGGGGAGACCCAGTACTTC. Translation gives CASSPDRPGETQYF.